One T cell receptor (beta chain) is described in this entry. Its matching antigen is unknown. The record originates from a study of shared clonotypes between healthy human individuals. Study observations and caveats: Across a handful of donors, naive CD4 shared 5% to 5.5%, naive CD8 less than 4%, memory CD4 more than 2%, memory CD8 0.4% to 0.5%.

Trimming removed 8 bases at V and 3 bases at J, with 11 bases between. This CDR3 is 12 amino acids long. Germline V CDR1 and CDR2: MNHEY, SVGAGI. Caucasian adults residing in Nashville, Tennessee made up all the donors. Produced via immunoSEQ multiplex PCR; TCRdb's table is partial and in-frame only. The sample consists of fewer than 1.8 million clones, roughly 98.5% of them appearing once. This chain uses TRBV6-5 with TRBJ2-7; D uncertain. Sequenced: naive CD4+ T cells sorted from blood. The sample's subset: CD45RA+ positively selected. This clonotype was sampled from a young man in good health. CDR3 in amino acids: CASWARFYEQYF. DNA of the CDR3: TGTGCCAGCTGGGCACGCTTCTACGAGCAGTACTTC.